A single sample is the source of the 15 T cell receptor beta chains below, sequenced in a study of blood T cell repertoires in COVID-19. Produced via immunoSEQ multiplex PCR; TCRdb's table is partial and in-frame only. The repertoire includes 80,000 to 95,000 clones, 77% of them detected once, and roughly 9.8% sits in the top ten. The sample consisted of peripheral blood. The receptors were gathered from a woman of 80 years or more with acute or convalescent COVID-19.

V and J are TRBV7-9 and TRBJ1-1; no clear D. Germline loops: CDR1 SEHNR, CDR2 FQNEAQ (reference sequence). The CDR3 covers 14 residues. V gave up 1 base and J gave up 1 base, with 7 bases separating them. This CDR3 is CASSLEGRNTEAFF. The CDR3 DNA reads TGTGCCAGCAGCTTAGAAGGGAGGAACACTGAAGCTTTCTTT.

The chain combines TRBV9 with TRBJ1-6, with TRBD1 identical over 11 bases. The CDR3 has 16 amino acids. CDR1 is SGDLS and CDR2 is YYNGEE in the germline V gene. V lost 0 bases and J lost 5; bases outside the gene matches: 1. The CDR3 protein is CASSVGTGGHNSPLHF. CDR3 DNA: TGTGCCAGCAGCGTAGGGACAGGGGGCCATAATTCACCCCTCCACTTT.

This clone was picked up a small number of times. The V and J genes are TRBV4-2 and TRBJ1-2; D is perhaps TRBD1 (5 bases). Germline assignment: CDR1 LGHNA and CDR2 YNFKEQ. V lost 0 bases, J lost 0 bases, and 11 bases lay in between. The CDR3 runs to 16 residues. The CDR3 sequence is CASSQDSAGTNYGYTF. The CDR3 DNA reads as TGTGCCAGCAGCCAAGATTCGGCAGGGACTAACTATGGCTACACCTTC.

The chain joins TRBV19 to TRBJ1-2; the D is unclear. The CDR3 consists of 14 residues. Germline V gene sequence: CDR1 LNHDA, CDR2 SQIVND (reference sequence). The V gene lost 2 bases and the J gene lost 4 bases, with 11 bases spanning the gap. CDR3 amino acids: CASSILDGSYGYTF. In DNA, the CDR3 is TGTGCCAGTAGTATACTGGATGGGAGCTATGGCTACACCTTC.

The chain's CDR3 is CASSYQRPQTGNTIYF. Written as DNA, the CDR3 is TGTGCCAGCAGTTACCAGCGGCCGCAGACTGGAAACACCATATATTTT. V is TRBV6-5 and J is TRBJ1-3; D gene ambiguous. The CDR3 is 16 residues long. Between the trimmed V and J ends, which lost 2 bases and 2 bases, there was a span of 13 bases. CDR1 is MNHEY, CDR2 SVGAGI, per germline.

The V and J genes are TRBV7-9 and TRBJ1-2, with D unresolved. The germline V gene has CDR1 SEHNR and CDR2 FQNEAQ (reference sequence). The V and J ends lost 1 base and 0 bases respectively, with 6 bases between them. The CDR3 has 14 residues. The CDR3 loop is CASSLGGANYGYTF. The CDR3 DNA follows: TGTGCCAGCAGCTTAGGTGGAGCTAACTATGGCTACACCTTC.

The chain joins TRBV25-1 to TRBJ2-3; TRBD1 aligns across 9 bases. V shed 4 bases and J 4 bases; nucleotides not matched to a gene: 0. The CDR3 extends over 13 amino acids. Germline CDR1 is MGHDK and CDR2 is SYGVNS. This CDR3 is CASSGTGADTQYF. The CDR3 bases are TGTGCCAGCAGTGGGACAGGGGCAGATACGCAGTATTTT.

This clone was seen just once. The chain links TRBV21-1 to TRBJ2-1; the table calls TRBD2, which could not be checked here. TRBV21-1 has pseudogene status. This CDR3 has 21 amino acids. CDR3 residues: CASSTDIGTSGIRSFYNEQFF. CDR3 DNA sequence: TGTGCCAGCAGCACGGACATCGGGACTAGCGGGATCAGGTCCTTCTACAATGAGCAGTTCTTC.

The rearrangement uses TRBV4-2 and TRBJ1-1; TRBD1 is a possible D gene (5 bases). The germline V and J ends were trimmed by 4 bases and 0 bases, with 12 bases remaining between them. The germline gives CDR1 LGHNA, CDR2 YNFKEQ. The CDR3 is 15 residues long. The CDR3 protein is CASSPGGGMNTEAFF. The CDR3 DNA reads TGTGCCAGCAGCCCCGGGGGGGGGATGAACACTGAAGCTTTCTTT.

This clone was counted a few times. The rearrangement uses TRBV5-4 and TRBJ2-7; the D gene is possibly TRBD2 (5 bases). Germline loops: CDR1 SGHNT, CDR2 YYREEE (reference sequence). This CDR3 contains 15 residues. V was cut by 0 bases and J by 0 bases, with 10 bases left in between. In DNA, the CDR3 is TGTGCCAGCAGCTTGGGCACGGGGAGCTCCTACGAGCAGTACTTC. This sequence encodes CASSLGTGSSYEQYF.

The chain couples TRBV28 to TRBJ1-2, with 7 bases fitting TRBD1. In germline, CDR1 is MDHEN, CDR2 SYDVKM. CDR3 size: 17 residues. V shed 10 bases and J 3 bases; nucleotides not matched to a gene: 20. DNA for the CDR3: TGTGCCATACGGGGAAGGACAGGTCTAGGCTTCGACTATGGCTACACCTTC. Translated: CAIRGRTGLGFDYGYTF.

The V call is TRBV19, the J call TRBJ2-7, with TRBD1 as a possible D gene (5 bases). The V end was cut by 3 bases, the J end by 0 bases, with 9 bases between. Germline V gene data show CDR1 as LNHDA and CDR2 as SQIVND (reference sequence). This CDR3 comprises 14 residues. In DNA form, the CDR3 reads TGTGCCAGTAGTATGTCAGGGCTCTCCTACGAGCAGTACTTC. The encoded protein is CASSMSGLSYEQYF.

V gene TRBV25-1 combines with J gene TRBJ1-2, with 7 bases aligning to TRBD1. The CDR3 extends over 14 amino acids. V lost 3 bases to trimming and J lost 4 bases; unmatched junction nucleotides: 5. Germline values: CDR1 MGHDK, CDR2 SYGVNS. CDR3 sequence (DNA): TGTGCCAGCAGTGAGGGCTGGGACAGCTATGGCTACACCTTC. Amino acid sequence: CASSEGWDSYGYTF.

This clone has just a few counts. In the same sample, other DNA sequences code for this CDR3. The genes are TRBV5-1 and TRBJ1-2, with 9 bases identical to TRBD1. The V gene's germline CDR1 is SGHRS and CDR2 YFSETQ. The CDR3 length is 14 residues. Trimming at V came to 0 bases and at J to 8 bases, leaving 5 bases not matched to a gene. CDR3 protein: CASSLAGQGDGYTF. In DNA form, the CDR3 reads TGCGCCAGCAGCTTGGCGGGACAGGGAGACGGCTACACCTTC.

This CDR3 is CASSSGSGGTYEQYF. In DNA form, the CDR3 reads TGTGCCAGCAGCTCCGGGAGCGGGGGCACCTACGAGCAGTACTTC. This chain connects TRBV11-2 to TRBJ2-7, with 8 bases identical to TRBD2. J lost 2 bases, V lost 4 bases, and 7 bases had no gene match. There are 15 residues in the CDR3. Germline V gene lookup returns CDR1 SGHAT and CDR2 FQNNGV.